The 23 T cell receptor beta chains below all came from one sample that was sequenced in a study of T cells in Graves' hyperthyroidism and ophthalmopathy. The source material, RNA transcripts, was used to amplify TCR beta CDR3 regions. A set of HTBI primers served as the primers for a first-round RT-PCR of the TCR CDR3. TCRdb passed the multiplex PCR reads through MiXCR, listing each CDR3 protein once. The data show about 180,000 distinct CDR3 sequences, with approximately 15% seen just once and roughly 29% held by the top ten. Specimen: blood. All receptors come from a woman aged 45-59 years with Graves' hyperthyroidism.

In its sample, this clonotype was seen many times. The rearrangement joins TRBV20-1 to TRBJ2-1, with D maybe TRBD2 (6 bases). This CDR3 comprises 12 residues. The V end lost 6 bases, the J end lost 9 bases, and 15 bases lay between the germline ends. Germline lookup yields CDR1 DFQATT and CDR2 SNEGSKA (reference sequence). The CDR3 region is CSAGTSIGEQFF. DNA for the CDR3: TGCAGTGCCGGCACTAGCATCGGTGAGCAGTTCTTC.

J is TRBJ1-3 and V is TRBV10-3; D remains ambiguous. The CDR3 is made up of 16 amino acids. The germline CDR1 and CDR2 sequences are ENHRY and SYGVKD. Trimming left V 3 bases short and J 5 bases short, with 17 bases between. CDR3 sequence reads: CAISDLGVRERNTIYF. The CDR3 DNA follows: TGTGCCATCAGTGATCTCGGGGTCCGGGAGAGAAACACCATATATTTT.

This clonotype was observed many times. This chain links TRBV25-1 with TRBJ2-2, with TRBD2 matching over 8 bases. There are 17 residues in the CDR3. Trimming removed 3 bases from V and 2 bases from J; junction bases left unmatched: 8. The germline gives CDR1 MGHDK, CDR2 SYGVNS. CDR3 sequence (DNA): TGTGCCAGCAGTGACGGGGGGGGGACATTAAACACCGGGGAGCTGTTTTTT. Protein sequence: CASSDGGGTLNTGELFF.

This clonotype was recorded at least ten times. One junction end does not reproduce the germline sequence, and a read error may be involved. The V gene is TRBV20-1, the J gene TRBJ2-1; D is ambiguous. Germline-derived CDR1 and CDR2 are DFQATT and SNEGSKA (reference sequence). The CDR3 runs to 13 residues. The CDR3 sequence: CSPRIPPHNEQFF. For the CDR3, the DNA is TGCAGTCCTAGGATTCCCCCCCACAATGAGCAGTTCTTC.

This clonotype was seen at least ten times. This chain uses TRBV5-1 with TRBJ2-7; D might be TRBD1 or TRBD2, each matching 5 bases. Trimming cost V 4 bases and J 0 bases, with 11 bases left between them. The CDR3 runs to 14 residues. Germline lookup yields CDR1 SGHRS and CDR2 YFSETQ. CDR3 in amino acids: CASSPEGSSYEQYF. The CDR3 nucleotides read TGCGCCAGCAGCCCCGAGGGGAGCTCCTACGAGCAGTACTTC.

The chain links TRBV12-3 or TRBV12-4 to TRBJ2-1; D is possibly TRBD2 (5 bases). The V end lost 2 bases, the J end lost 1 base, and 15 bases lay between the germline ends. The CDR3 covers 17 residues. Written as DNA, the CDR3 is TGTGCCAGCAGTTTAATCTCAGCGGTTGCTTCCTACAATGAGCAGTTCTTC. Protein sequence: CASSLISAVASYNEQFF.

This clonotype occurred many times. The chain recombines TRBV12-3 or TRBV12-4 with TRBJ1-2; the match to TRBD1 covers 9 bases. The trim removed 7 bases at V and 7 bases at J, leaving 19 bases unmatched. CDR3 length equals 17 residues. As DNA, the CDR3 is TGTGCCAGCACCCCTTCCGGGACAGGGACAAGAGTTGCTGGCTACACCTTC. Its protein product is CASTPSGTGTRVAGYTF.

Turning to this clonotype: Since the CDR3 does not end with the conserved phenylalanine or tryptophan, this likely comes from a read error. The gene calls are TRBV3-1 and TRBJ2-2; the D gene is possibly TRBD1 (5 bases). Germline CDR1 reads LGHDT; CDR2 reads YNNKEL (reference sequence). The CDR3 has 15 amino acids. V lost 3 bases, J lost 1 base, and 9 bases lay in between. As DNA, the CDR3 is TGTGCCAGCAGCCAGGGGCTACAGAACACCGGGGAGCTGTTTTCT. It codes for CASSQGLQNTGELFS.

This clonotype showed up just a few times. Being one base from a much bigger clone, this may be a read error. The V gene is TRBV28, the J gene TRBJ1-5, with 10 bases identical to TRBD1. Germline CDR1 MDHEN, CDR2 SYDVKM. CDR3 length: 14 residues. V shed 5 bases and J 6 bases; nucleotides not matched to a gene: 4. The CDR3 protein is CASSPRDRGQPQHF. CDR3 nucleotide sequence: TGTGCCAGCAGTCCAAGGGACAGGGGTCAGCCCCAGCATTTT.

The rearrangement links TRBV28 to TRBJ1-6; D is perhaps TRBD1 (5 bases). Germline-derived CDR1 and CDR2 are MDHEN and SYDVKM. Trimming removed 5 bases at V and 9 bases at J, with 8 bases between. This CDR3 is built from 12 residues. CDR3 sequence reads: CASSLTVSPLHF. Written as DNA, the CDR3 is TGTGCCAGCAGTCTGACAGTTTCACCCCTCCACTTT.

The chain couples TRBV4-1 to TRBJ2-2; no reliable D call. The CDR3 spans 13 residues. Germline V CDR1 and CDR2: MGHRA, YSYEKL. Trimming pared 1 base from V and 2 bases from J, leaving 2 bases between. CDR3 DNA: TGCGCCAGCAGCCAAGGAAACACCGGGGAGCTGTTTTTT. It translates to CASSQGNTGELFF.

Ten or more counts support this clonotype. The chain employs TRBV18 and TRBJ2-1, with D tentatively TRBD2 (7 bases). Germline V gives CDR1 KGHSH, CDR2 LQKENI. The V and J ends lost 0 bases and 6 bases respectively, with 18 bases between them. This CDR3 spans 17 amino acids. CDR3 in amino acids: CASSPPWGGGDGNEQFF. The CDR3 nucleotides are TGTGCCAGCTCACCACCGTGGGGGGGCGGAGACGGCAATGAGCAGTTCTTC.

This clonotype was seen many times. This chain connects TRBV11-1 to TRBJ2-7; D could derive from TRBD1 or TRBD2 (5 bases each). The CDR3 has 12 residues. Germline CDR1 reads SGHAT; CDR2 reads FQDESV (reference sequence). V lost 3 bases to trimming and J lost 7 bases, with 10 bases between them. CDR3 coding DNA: TGTGCCAGCAGCTTGTGGGGGAGAGAGCAGTACTTC. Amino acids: CASSLWGREQYF. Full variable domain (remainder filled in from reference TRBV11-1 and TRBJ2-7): EAEVAQSPRYKITEKSQAVAFWCDPISGHATLYWYRQILGQGPELLVQFQDESVVDDSQLPKDRFSAERLKGVDSTLKIQPAELGDSAMYLCASSLWGREQYFGPGTRLTVT.

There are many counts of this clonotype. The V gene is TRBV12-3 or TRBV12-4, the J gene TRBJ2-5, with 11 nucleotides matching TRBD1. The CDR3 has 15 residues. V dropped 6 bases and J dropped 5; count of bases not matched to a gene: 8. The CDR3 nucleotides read TGTGCCAGCAGCCCCCGGGACAGGGGGACGGAGACCCAGTACTTC. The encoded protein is CASSPRDRGTETQYF.

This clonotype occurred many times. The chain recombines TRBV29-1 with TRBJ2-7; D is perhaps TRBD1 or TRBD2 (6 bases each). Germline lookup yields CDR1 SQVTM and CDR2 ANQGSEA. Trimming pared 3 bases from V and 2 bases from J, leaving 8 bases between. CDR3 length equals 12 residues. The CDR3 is CSVDRGPYEQYF. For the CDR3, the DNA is TGCAGCGTTGATCGGGGGCCCTACGAGCAGTACTTC.

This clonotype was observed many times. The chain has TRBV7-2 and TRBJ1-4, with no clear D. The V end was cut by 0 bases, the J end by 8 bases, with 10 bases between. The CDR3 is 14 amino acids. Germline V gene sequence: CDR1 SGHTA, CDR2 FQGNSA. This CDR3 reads CASSLAGRREKLFF. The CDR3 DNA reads TGTGCCAGCAGCTTAGCTGGGCGCCGGGAAAAACTGTTTTTT.

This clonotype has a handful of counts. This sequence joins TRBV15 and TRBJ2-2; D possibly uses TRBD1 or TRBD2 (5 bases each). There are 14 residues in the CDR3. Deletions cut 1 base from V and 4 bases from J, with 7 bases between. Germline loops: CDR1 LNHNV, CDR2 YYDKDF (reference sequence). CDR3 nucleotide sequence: TGTGCCACCAGCAGAGTTGGGGGCACCGGGGAGCTGTTTTTT. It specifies CATSRVGGTGELFF.

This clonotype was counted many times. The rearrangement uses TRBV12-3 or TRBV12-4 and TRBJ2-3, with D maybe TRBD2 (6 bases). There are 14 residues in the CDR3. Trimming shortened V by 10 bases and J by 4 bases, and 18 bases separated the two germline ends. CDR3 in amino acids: CATHGGRAADTQYF. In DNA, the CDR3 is TGTGCCACTCATGGAGGGCGGGCTGCAGATACGCAGTATTTT.

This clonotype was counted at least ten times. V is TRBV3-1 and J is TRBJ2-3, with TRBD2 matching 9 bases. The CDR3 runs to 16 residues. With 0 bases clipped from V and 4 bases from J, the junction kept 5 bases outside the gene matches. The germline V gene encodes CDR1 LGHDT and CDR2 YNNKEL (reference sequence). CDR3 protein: CASSQDAGGNSDTQYF. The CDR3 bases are TGTGCCAGCAGCCAAGATGCGGGGGGGAATTCAGATACGCAGTATTTT.

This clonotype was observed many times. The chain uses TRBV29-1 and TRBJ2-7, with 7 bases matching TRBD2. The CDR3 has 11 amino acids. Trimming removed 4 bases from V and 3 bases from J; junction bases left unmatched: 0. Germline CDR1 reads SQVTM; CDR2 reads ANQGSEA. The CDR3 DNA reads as TGCAGCGTTGGGGAGGGCTACGAGCAGTACTTC. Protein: CSVGEGYEQYF.

In DNA form, the CDR3 reads TGTGCCAGCAGATTCGCCGGGCCCACCTCATCAATCTATGGCTACACCTTC. Protein sequence: CASRFAGPTSSIYGYTF. The gene calls are TRBV28 and TRBJ1-2; D unresolved. The length of the CDR3 is 17 residues. Germline lookup yields CDR1 MDHEN and CDR2 SYDVKM. With 6 bases removed from V and 4 bases from J, the gap between germline ends came to 24 bases.

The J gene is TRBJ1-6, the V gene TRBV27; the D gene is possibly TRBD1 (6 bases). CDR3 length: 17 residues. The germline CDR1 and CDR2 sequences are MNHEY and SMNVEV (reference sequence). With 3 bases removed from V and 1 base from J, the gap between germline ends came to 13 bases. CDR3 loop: CASSFLVGGSYNSPLHF. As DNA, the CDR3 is TGTGCCAGCAGTTTTCTGGTAGGGGGGTCCTATAATTCACCCCTCCACTTT.

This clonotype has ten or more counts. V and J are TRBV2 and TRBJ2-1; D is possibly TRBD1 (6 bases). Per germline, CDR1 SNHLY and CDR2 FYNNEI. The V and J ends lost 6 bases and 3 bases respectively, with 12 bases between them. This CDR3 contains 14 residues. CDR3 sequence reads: CASRGAYYYNEQFF. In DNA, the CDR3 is TGTGCCAGCAGGGGGGCCTATTACTACAATGAGCAGTTCTTC.